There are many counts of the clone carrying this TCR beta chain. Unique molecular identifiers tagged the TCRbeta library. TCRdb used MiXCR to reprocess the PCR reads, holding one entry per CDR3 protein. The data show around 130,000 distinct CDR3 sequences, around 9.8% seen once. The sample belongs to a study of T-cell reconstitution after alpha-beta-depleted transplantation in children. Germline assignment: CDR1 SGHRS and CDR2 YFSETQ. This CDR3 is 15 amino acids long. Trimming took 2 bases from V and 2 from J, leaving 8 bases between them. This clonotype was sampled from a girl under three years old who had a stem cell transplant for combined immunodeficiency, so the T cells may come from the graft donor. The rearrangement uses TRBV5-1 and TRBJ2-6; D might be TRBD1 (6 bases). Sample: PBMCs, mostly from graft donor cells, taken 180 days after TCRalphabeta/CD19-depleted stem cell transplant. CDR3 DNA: TGCGCCAGCAGCTTACAGGGTACTGGGGCCAACGTCCTGACTTTC. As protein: CASSLQGTGANVLTF.